This T cell receptor beta chain was observed in a study of T-cell memory formation after mild COVID-19. Study-wide results and limits: Clones that contracted clustered mainly in CM and EM if CD4+ and in EMRA if CD8+.

To note about this clonotype: What it binds is unknown.

TCRdb processed the 5' RACE reads anew with MiXCR; each CDR3 protein has one entry. The sample shows almost 550,000 distinct CDR3 sequences, about a fifth of them seen only once. CDR3 length: 12 amino acids. Deletions cut 9 bases from V and 15 bases from J, with 21 bases between. CDR1 is SNHLY and CDR2 is FYNNEI in the germline V gene. Sequencing was carried out using PBMCs or a T cell subset sorted from them (not recorded which). The chain joins TRBV2 to TRBJ2-1, with D possibly being TRBD1 or TRBD2 (5 bases each). This sequence originates from an adult woman who had mild COVID-19 (a few samples of this study predate the infection). Cell type and time point are not known. The CDR3 DNA is TGTGCCAGTAGCCTAGGGACCCCCGGCGTGTTCTTC. Encoded protein: CASSLGTPGVFF.